These 26 T cell receptor beta chains were sequenced from one sample in a study of control samples from healthy donors and cancer patients. Sequencing used immunoSEQ multiplex PCR; TCRdb keeps in-frame clones, though not all of them. Found here are some 150,000 clones, under 95% of them singletons; the top ten hold about 12%. The sample was blood. Every receptor here comes from a man aged 35 to 55 in good health.

This chain links TRBV18 with TRBJ1-2; 7 bases match TRBD1. CDR3 length: 16 amino acids. V gave up 3 bases and J gave up 8 bases; unmatched junction bases: 15. The V gene's germline CDR1 is KGHSH and CDR2 LQKENI. CDR3 sequence: CASSPVAIEGARGYTF. For the CDR3, the DNA is TGTGCCAGCTCACCTGTTGCAATCGAGGGGGCGAGGGGCTACACCTTC. Combining the CDR3 with reference TRBV18 and TRBJ1-2 gives the whole variable domain NAGVMQNPRHLVRRRGQEARLRCSPMKGHSHVYWYRQLPEEGLKFMVYLQKENIIDESGMPKERFSAEFPKEGPSILRIQQVVRGDSAAYFCASSPVAIEGARGYTFGSGTRLTVV.

V and J are TRBV12-5 and TRBJ1-6; 7 nucleotides align to TRBD1. Trimming took 4 bases from V and 6 from J; bases not matched to a gene: 9. Germline V CDR1 and CDR2: LGHNT, FRNRAP. The CDR3 contains 16 residues. The CDR3 loop reads CASGYTTGIPNSPLHF. Here the CDR3 DNA reads TGTGCTAGTGGTTATACGACAGGGATCCCTAATTCACCCCTCCACTTT.

The chain has TRBV11-2 and TRBJ2-3; D is uncertain. Germline loops: CDR1 SGHAT, CDR2 FQNNGV. The V gene lost 4 bases and the J gene lost 0 bases, with 11 bases spanning the gap. CDR3 length equals 15 residues. The CDR3 coding sequence is TGTGCCAGCAGCTCGGACGCCTCTAGCACAGATACGCAGTATTTT. Translating it yields CASSSDASSTDTQYF.

This rearrangement joins TRBV5-6 to TRBJ2-5; D gene ambiguous. This CDR3 has 15 amino acids. Germline assignment: CDR1 SGHDT and CDR2 YYEEEE. The germline V and J ends were trimmed by 0 bases and 2 bases, with 11 bases remaining between them. The CDR3 region has the DNA TGTGCCAGCAGCTTGGCCGGGTCCGAACAAGAGACCCAGTACTTC. Translated, it gives CASSLAGSEQETQYF.

As to this clone: Other DNA sequences in the same sample also yield this CDR3. V is TRBV6-2 or TRBV6-3 and J is TRBJ1-1; D remains ambiguous. Germline CDR1 reads MNHEY; CDR2 reads SVGEGT. V lost 3 bases and J 2 bases, leaving 7 bases between the germline ends. CDR3 length: 13 residues. DNA of the CDR3: TGTGCCAGCAGTTATACGGGTAACACTGAAGCTTTCTTT. As protein: CASSYTGNTEAFF.

This clone has a single count. This chain uses TRBV28 with TRBJ1-5; 7 nucleotides match TRBD1. Germline V gene data show CDR1 as MDHEN and CDR2 as SYDVKM. J was trimmed by 3 bases and V by 6 bases; bases with no gene match: 8. The CDR3 loop spans 15 amino acids. The CDR3, as DNA: TGTGCCAGCAGCTTCTCAGGGGGACTCAATCAGCCCCAGCATTTT. Amino acid sequence: CASSFSGGLNQPQHF.

V and J are TRBV7-2 and TRBJ1-2, with TRBD1 matching 7 bases. This CDR3 is 13 amino acids long. J lost 5 bases, V lost 5 bases, and 5 bases had no gene match. Germline V gene sequence: CDR1 SGHTA, CDR2 FQGNSA. CDR3 amino acids: CASSPGTEYGYTF. CDR3 in DNA: TGTGCCAGCAGCCCCGGGACAGAATATGGCTACACCTTC.

Of note for this clone: The same CDR3 arises from other DNA sequences in this sample as well. CDR3 residues: CAWSVGGDQPQHF. The CDR3 DNA reads as TGTGCCTGGAGTGTTGGCGGAGATCAGCCCCAGCATTTT. V gene TRBV30 combines with J gene TRBJ1-5; D not resolved. CDR1 and CDR2 from the germline V gene are GTSNPN and SVGIG (reference sequence). V lost 0 bases and J lost 5, with 8 bases in between. The CDR3 has 13 residues.

This clone has just one count. The CDR3 DNA reads as TGTGCCAGCAGCTCCACGCAGGGAGAGGGCTATGGCTACACCTTC. Translation: CASSSTQGEGYGYTF. This chain connects TRBV7-2 to TRBJ1-2, with D perhaps matching TRBD1 (5 bases). The CDR3 covers 15 residues. V was pared by 4 bases and J by 4 bases, with 16 bases between. In germline, CDR1 is SGHTA, CDR2 FQGNSA. The full variable domain, in which reference TRBV7-2 and TRBJ1-2 provide the parts outside the CDR3, is GAGVSQSPSNKVTEKGKDVELRCDPISGHTALYWYRQSLGQGLEFLIYFQGNSAPDKSGLPSDRFSAERTGGSVSTLTIQRTQQEDSAVYLCASSSTQGEGYGYTFGSGTRLTVV.

The chain carries TRBV5-5 and TRBJ2-5; the D gene is possibly TRBD2 (5 bases). The CDR3 runs 15 residues. From germline, CDR1 is SGHKS and CDR2 YYEKEE (reference sequence). V lost 4 bases and J 0 bases, leaving 13 bases between the germline ends. CDR3 DNA sequence: TGTGCCAGCAGCCCGCTTGCGGGTTACCAAGAGACCCAGTACTTC. This sequence encodes CASSPLAGYQETQYF.

The chain is built from TRBV3-1 (or the pseudogene TRBV3-2) and TRBJ1-1; the D is unclear. The CDR3 is 14 residues long. CDR1 LGHDT and CDR2 YNNKEL come from the germline V gene (reference sequence). Trimming removed 2 bases from V and 8 bases from J, with 15 bases in between. The CDR3 nucleotides are TGTGCCAGCAGCCAATCCACGGGTACTGGGGAAGCTTTCTTT. Encoded protein: CASSQSTGTGEAFF.

V is TRBV3-1 (or the pseudogene TRBV3-2) and J is TRBJ2-7; weak D call: TRBD1 (5 bases). Trimming cost V 1 base and J 5 bases, with 9 bases left between them. Germline V gene sequence: CDR1 LGHDT, CDR2 YNNKEL (reference sequence). The CDR3 consists of 13 residues. The CDR3 DNA follows: TGTGCCAGCAGCCAAGCAGGGTTTGACGAGCAGTACTTC. Residues: CASSQAGFDEQYF.

The rearrangement joins TRBV6-2 or TRBV6-3 to TRBJ1-5; 8 bases map to TRBD1. Germline V gives CDR1 MNHEY, CDR2 SVGEGT. V lost 3 bases and J lost 7; bases outside the gene matches: 8. The CDR3 has 15 residues. DNA of the CDR3: TGTGCCAGCAGTTATTACGGACAGGGAGGGCAGCCCCAGCATTTT. This encodes CASSYYGQGGQPQHF.

The CDR3 DNA sequence: TGTGCCAGCATTGTACATCGGGACAGGATTTTAAGCAATCAGCCCCAGCATTTT. Protein: CASIVHRDRILSNQPQHF. The chain joins TRBV28 to TRBJ1-5, with 8 bases identical to TRBD1. Germline V gene sequence: CDR1 MDHEN, CDR2 SYDVKM. CDR3 size: 18 residues. The V segment lost 7 bases and the J segment 1 base; nucleotides outside the gene matches: 15.

The genes are TRBV4-1 and TRBJ2-1, with 8 bases that match TRBD2. Trimming cost V 0 bases and J 4 bases; bases outside gene matches: 5. Germline V gene data show CDR1 as MGHRA and CDR2 as YSYEKL. The CDR3 consists of 16 residues. The CDR3 is CASSQDTGGRYNEQFF. CDR3 nucleotide sequence: TGCGCCAGCAGCCAAGATACGGGGGGGCGTTACAATGAGCAGTTCTTC.

This rearrangement joins TRBV14 to TRBJ2-7; 9 nucleotides match TRBD1. J lost 3 bases, V lost 0 bases, and 3 bases had no gene match. Germline loops: CDR1 SGHDN, CDR2 FVKESK. This CDR3 has 15 residues. This CDR3 is CASSQETGGGYEQYF. The CDR3 coding sequence is TGTGCCAGCAGCCAAGAGACAGGGGGAGGCTACGAGCAGTACTTC.

The gene calls are TRBV27 and TRBJ2-4, with 8 positions matching TRBD2. Trimming at V came to 6 bases and at J to 0 bases, leaving 4 bases not matched to a gene. CDR1 and CDR2 from the germline V gene are MNHEY and SMNVEV (reference sequence). The CDR3 totals 15 residues. CDR3: CASRGLDVAKNIQYF. CDR3 nucleotide sequence: TGTGCCAGCAGGGGACTAGACGTAGCCAAAAACATTCAGTACTTC.

The chain employs TRBV7-2 and TRBJ2-5; 12 bases are a match to TRBD2. This CDR3 has 16 amino acids. Germline V gene sequence: CDR1 SGHTA, CDR2 FQGNSA. Trimming cost V 2 bases and J 4 bases; bases outside gene matches: 5. CDR3 sequence reads: CASSLPGLAGRETQYF. The CDR3 region has the DNA TGTGCCAGCAGCTTACCGGGACTAGCGGGTCGAGAGACCCAGTACTTC.

This clone was detected once. The chain couples TRBV15 to TRBJ1-4, with 8 bases matching TRBD1. The V and J ends lost 2 bases and 3 bases, in that order; junction bases with no gene match: 5. This CDR3 has 16 residues. The germline gives CDR1 LNHNV, CDR2 YYDKDF (reference sequence). The CDR3 region is CATSRTQTGANEKLFF. For the CDR3, the DNA is TGTGCCACCAGCAGAACCCAGACAGGGGCTAATGAAAAACTGTTTTTT.

This clone was observed a few times. The chain couples TRBV7-9 to TRBJ2-1; no clear D gene. The CDR3 length is 17 residues. Trimming shortened V by 2 bases and J by 6 bases, and 20 bases separated the two germline ends. CDR1 and CDR2 (germline): SEHNR, FQNEAQ (reference sequence). The CDR3 bases are TGTGCCAGCAGCTTATCGGCTTTCGGACGGCGGAGCAATGAGCAGTTCTTC. Its translation: CASSLSAFGRRSNEQFF. The full variable domain, its missing parts supplied by reference TRBV7-9 and TRBJ2-1, is DTGVSQNPRHKITKRGQNVTFRCDPISEHNRLYWYRQTLGQGPEFLTYFQNEAQLEKSRLLSDRFSAERPKGSFSTLEIQRTEQGDSAMYLCASSLSAFGRRSNEQFFGPGTRLTVL.

The V gene is TRBV6-2 or TRBV6-3, the J gene TRBJ1-3; no clear D gene. V was shortened by 6 bases and J by 0 bases, with 9 bases between the two germline ends. The CDR3 spans 14 residues. Germline CDR1 is MNHEY and CDR2 is SVGEGT. The DNA for the CDR3 is TGTGCCAGCAGCAGACCGATCTCTGGAAACACCATATATTTT. Translating gives CASSRPISGNTIYF.

The rearrangement joins TRBV15 to TRBJ2-1; 11 bases are shared with TRBD2. There are 16 residues in the CDR3. J gave up 9 bases and V 5 bases, and 12 bases lay outside the gene matches. Per the germline V gene, CDR1 is LNHNV and CDR2 is YYDKDF (reference sequence). In nucleotides, the CDR3 is TGTGCCACCAGCCGGAGTTTTAGCGGGAGGGCCGGTGAGCAGTTCTTC. This translates into CATSRSFSGRAGEQFF.

The chain employs TRBV28 and TRBJ1-1; D is perhaps TRBD1 (5 bases). V was pared by 6 bases and J by 10 bases, with 15 bases between. Germline-derived CDR1 and CDR2 are MDHEN and SYDVKM. This CDR3 region has 12 residues. CDR3 bases: TGTGCCAGCAGATGGGTGGGGGATAGAGCTTTCTTT. Amino acids: CASRWVGDRAFF.

The chain joins TRBV11-2 to TRBJ2-7; possible D gene TRBD2, 5 bases. The germline gives CDR1 SGHAT, CDR2 FQNNGV. The CDR3 is made up of 13 amino acids. Trimming removed 5 bases from V and 6 bases from J, with 14 bases in between. CDR3 nucleotide sequence: TGTGCCAGCAGCCCCGCCGGGAAGGTCGAGCAGTACTTC. As protein: CASSPAGKVEQYF. Full variable domain (outside the CDR3, taken from reference TRBV11-2 and TRBJ2-7): EAGVAQSPRYKIIEKRQSVAFWCNPISGHATLYWYQQILGQGPKLLIQFQNNGVVDDSQLPKDRFSAERLKGVDSTLKIQPAKLEDSAVYLCASSPAGKVEQYFGPGTRLTVT.

This sequence joins TRBV4-2 and TRBJ2-2; no clear D. Per the germline V gene, CDR1 is LGHNA and CDR2 is YNFKEQ. V gave up 2 bases and J gave up 1 base, with 8 bases separating them. The CDR3 loop spans 15 amino acids. The chain's CDR3 is CASSQSFQNTGELFF. For the CDR3, the DNA is TGTGCCAGCAGCCAAAGTTTCCAGAACACCGGGGAGCTGTTTTTT.

CDR3 region: CASSMGQGQETQYF. In DNA, the CDR3 is TGTGCCAGCAGCATGGGGCAGGGGCAAGAGACCCAGTACTTC. The chain combines TRBV13 with TRBJ2-5; D perhaps matches TRBD1 (6 bases). There are 14 residues in the CDR3. CDR1 and CDR2 from the germline V gene are PRHDT and FYEKMQ (reference sequence). V was trimmed by 5 bases and J by 2 bases, leaving 12 bases between them.